The 15 T cell receptor beta chains given below trace back to one sample, sequenced in a study of tumor and adjacent non-tumor tissue in lung cancer. TCRbeta libraries were built with three rounds of nested PCR, modified from ARM-PCR. From the multiplex PCR reads, TCRdb called clonotypes with MiXCR, one entry per CDR3 protein. The sample holds 75,000 to 80,000 distinct CDR3 sequences, around 86% seen once. No cell sorting was done before RNA was extracted from the tissue. Material for sequencing was lung tumor tissue. These receptor sequences come from a woman in her forties or fifties with non-small cell lung cancer.

In the case of this clonotype: One end of the junction is discordant with germline, which a read error may explain. The CDR3 DNA reads TGTGCCAGCAGCTTAATAGCGGGAGGAGACAATGAGCACTTTTTC. Its translation is CASSLIAGGDNEHFF. V usage is TRBV11-2 and J usage is TRBJ2-1, with TRBD2 identical over 10 bases. Germline lookup yields CDR1 SGHAT and CDR2 FQNNGV. The CDR3 length is 15 residues. The full variable domain, its missing parts supplied by reference TRBV11-2 and TRBJ2-1, is EAGVAQSPRYKIIEKRQSVAFWCNPISGHATLYWYQQILGQGPKLLIQFQNNGVVDDSQLPKDRFSAERLKGVDSTLKIQPAKLEDSAVYLCASSLIAGGDNEHFFGPGTRLTVL.

Comment on this clonotype: This likely comes from a read error, as the CDR3 has no conserved phenylalanine or tryptophan at its end. The rearrangement uses TRBV11-2 and TRBJ2-1; 10 bases match TRBD2. The CDR3 covers 15 residues. Germline V CDR1 and CDR2: SGHAT, FQNNGV. The CDR3 nucleotides are TGTGCCCGCAGCCTTATAGCGGGAGGAGACAATGAGCAGTTCCTC. This gives the protein CARSLIAGGDNEQFL.

The rearrangement uses TRBV5-5 and TRBJ1-6, with a tentative D call TRBD1 (6 bases). The V end lost 5 bases, the J end lost 7 bases, and 16 bases lay between the germline ends. Germline V CDR1 and CDR2: SGHKS, YYEKEE (reference sequence). This CDR3 comprises 15 residues. The CDR3: CASSGIGTNNSPLHF. The CDR3 DNA reads TGTGCCAGCAGTGGAATCGGGACAAACAATTCACCCCTCCACTTT.

A single count supports this clonotype. V gene TRBV6-5 combines with J gene TRBJ1-5; D may be TRBD1 (5 bases). The CDR3 runs to 14 residues. V lost 5 bases, J lost 1 base, and 9 bases lay in between. Germline lookup yields CDR1 MNHEY and CDR2 SVGAGI. The CDR3 is CASSERDSNQPQHF. DNA for the CDR3: TGTGCCAGCAGTGAAAGGGACAGCAATCAGCCCCAGCATTTT.

This clonotype occurred once. The conserved phenylalanine or tryptophan is not found at the CDR3 terminus, so this likely reflects a read error. The V gene is TRBV20-1, the J gene TRBJ2-3; 8 nucleotides line up with TRBD2. The V gene's germline CDR1 is DFQATT and CDR2 SNEGSKA (reference sequence). The CDR3 consists of 16 residues. The CDR3 region is CSARGVVAGLTDTQYL. In DNA form, the CDR3 reads TGCAGTGCTAGAGGCGTGGTAGCGGGGCTCACAGACACGCAGTATCTT.

As for this clonotype: A read error may account for a junction end that differs from germline. This rearrangement joins TRBV28 to TRBJ1-3; D gene unclear. The germline CDR1 and CDR2 sequences are MDHEN and SYDVKM. The CDR3 loop spans 14 amino acids. CDR3 amino acids: CASKLDASGKTIYF. The CDR3 nucleotides read TGCGCCAGCAAATTGGACGCCTCTGGAAAGACCATATATTTT.

Note on this clonotype: The conserved final phenylalanine or tryptophan is absent from the CDR3, which likely points to a read error. Here the CDR3 reads CAGSPSGYEQFI. In DNA, the CDR3 is TGTGCTGGCAGCCCCTCCGGATATGAGCAGTTCATC. This rearrangement joins TRBV11-2 to TRBJ2-1; no clear D. Germline CDR1 reads SGHAT; CDR2 reads FQNNGV. The CDR3 runs 12 residues.

This clonotype came up once. The chain recombines TRBV7-8 with TRBJ1-1, with 11 bases lining up with TRBD1. The V segment lost 10 bases and the J segment 4 bases; nucleotides outside the gene matches: 8. The germline V gene has CDR1 SGHVS and CDR2 FQNEAQ. The CDR3 sequence is 14 residues long. CDR3 amino acids: CAKSLGTGGTEAFF. The CDR3 DNA reads TGTGCCAAAAGCTTAGGGACAGGGGGCACTGAAGCTTTCTTT.

As to this clonotype: The junction and the germline gene differ at one end; a read error may be behind it. V and J are TRBV29-1 and TRBJ1-2; D is unclear. The germline gives CDR1 SQVTM, CDR2 ANQGSEA. The CDR3 spans 13 residues. CDR3 coding DNA: TGCAGCGTTGAAGATGGTCGTCGCTATGGTTACATCTTC. This encodes CSVEDGRRYGYIF.

This clonotype was observed a few times. A read error may explain this, as a much larger clone is one base away. V usage is TRBV5-1 and J usage is TRBJ2-2; D uncertain. Germline CDR1 reads SGHRS; CDR2 reads YFSETQ. The CDR3 extends over 15 amino acids. Trimming stripped 0 bases from V and 2 bases from J, with 8 bases between. CDR3 DNA sequence: TGCGCCAGCAGCTTGGCAGGATATAACACCGGGGAGCTGTTTTTT. It codes for CASSLAGYNTGELFF. The whole variable domain, remainder taken from reference TRBV5-1 and TRBJ2-2, is KAGVTQTPRYLIKTRGQQVTLSCSPISGHRSVSWYQQTPGQGLQFLFEYFSETQRNKGNFPGRFSGRQFSNSRSEMNVSTLELGDSALYLCASSLAGYNTGELFFGEGSRLTVL.

This clonotype was seen a few times. Sequence at one end of the junction differs from germline and may be a read error. The chain has TRBV20-1 and TRBJ2-3, with D possibly matching TRBD2 (6 bases). The V gene's germline CDR1 is DFQATT and CDR2 SNEGSKA (reference sequence). This CDR3 comprises 14 residues. The CDR3 bases are TGCAGTGCCCTACGGGACTCCTTCACATATACGCACTATTTT. This translates into CSALRDSFTYTHYF.

The count of this clonotype is one. The rearrangement uses TRBV20-1 and TRBJ2-1; TRBD1 matches 9 bases. The better agreement between TRBJ2-7 and the DNA end casts doubt on the J call. The CDR3 loop spans 15 amino acids. Per germline, CDR1 DFQATT and CDR2 SNEGSKA (reference sequence). The CDR3 nucleotides are TGCAGTGCTAGATCGGGACAGGGCGCTTACAATGAGCAGTACTTC. Protein product: CSARSGQGAYNEQYF.

This clonotype came up a few times. This may be a read error: a much more frequent sequence differs by one nucleotide. This rearrangement joins TRBV28 to TRBJ2-1; TRBD2 aligns across 12 bases. Germline V CDR1 and CDR2: MDHEN, SYDVKM. The CDR3 is 18 amino acids. The CDR3 nucleotides read TGTGTCAGCAGTTTACGACTAGCGGGGGCACTATCCTACAATGAGCAGTTCTTC. Translating gives CVSSLRLAGALSYNEQFF.

As concerns this clonotype: Sequence at one end of the junction differs from germline and may be a read error. The chain recombines TRBV14 with TRBJ2-3; 9 bases are shared with TRBD2. Looked up from germline, CDR1 is SGHDN and CDR2 is FVKESK. The CDR3 spans 17 residues. The DNA of the CDR3 is TGTGCCAGCAGCCAAGATCCAGCGGGGACTAGCACAGATACGCGGTATTTT. It encodes CASSQDPAGTSTDTRYF.

The chain uses TRBV29-1 and TRBJ2-1; TRBD2 aligns across 9 bases. Germline values: CDR1 SQVTM, CDR2 ANQGSEA. V gave up 1 base and J gave up 5 bases; unmatched junction bases: 6. The CDR3 is 15 residues long. CDR3 nucleotides: TGCAGCGTTGAAGTAGGCGGGAGGGCCAACAATGAGCAGTTCTTC. Translated, it gives CSVEVGGRANNEQFF.